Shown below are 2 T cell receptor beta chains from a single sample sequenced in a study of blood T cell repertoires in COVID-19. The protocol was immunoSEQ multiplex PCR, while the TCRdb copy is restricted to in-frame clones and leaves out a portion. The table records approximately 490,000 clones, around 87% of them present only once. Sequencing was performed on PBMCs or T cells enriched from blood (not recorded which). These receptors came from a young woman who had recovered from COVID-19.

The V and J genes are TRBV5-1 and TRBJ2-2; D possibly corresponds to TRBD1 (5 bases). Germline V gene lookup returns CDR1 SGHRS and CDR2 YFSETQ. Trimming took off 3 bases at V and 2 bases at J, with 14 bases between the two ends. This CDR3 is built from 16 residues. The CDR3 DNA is TGCGCCAGCAGCTCGGAGACAGTATCTAACACCGGGGAGCTGTTTTTT. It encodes CASSSETVSNTGELFF.

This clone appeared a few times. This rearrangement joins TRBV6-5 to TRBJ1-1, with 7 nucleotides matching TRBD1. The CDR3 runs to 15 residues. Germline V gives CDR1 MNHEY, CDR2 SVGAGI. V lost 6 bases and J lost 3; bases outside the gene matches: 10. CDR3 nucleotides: TGTGCCAGCAGAAGTCAACAGGGGTTGTACACTGAAGCTTTCTTT. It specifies CASRSQQGLYTEAFF.